The next 3 T cell receptor beta chains were all read from a single sample in a study of blood T cell repertoires in COVID-19. TCRdb's table, derived via immunoSEQ multiplex PCR, lists solely in-frame clones and lacks some. The table lists roughly 150,000 clones, approximately 80% of them singletons, with about 7% in the top ten. What was sequenced was peripheral blood. The receptor set was obtained from a woman between 50 and 59 years old in a cohort sampled during active or convalescent COVID-19.

This chain links TRBV19 with TRBJ2-3; D might be TRBD2 (5 bases). In germline, CDR1 is LNHDA, CDR2 SQIVND (reference sequence). V lost 3 bases to trimming and J lost 5 bases, with 18 bases between them. This CDR3 has 16 amino acids. In DNA, the CDR3 is TGTGCCAGTAGTATCGACCCCGGGATGCGAGGAGATACGCAGTATTTT. Residues: CASSIDPGMRGDTQYF.

The chain carries TRBV25-1 and TRBJ1-3; 7 bases are shared with TRBD1. Germline V gene data show CDR1 as MGHDK and CDR2 as SYGVNS. The CDR3 totals 11 residues. With 10 bases clipped from V and 7 bases from J, the junction kept 4 bases outside the gene matches. The CDR3 bases are TGTGCCACCCAGACAGGGAACACCATATATTTT. Amino acid sequence: CATQTGNTIYF.

This clone has just a few counts. V usage is TRBV7-3 and J usage is TRBJ2-2; D not resolved. The length of the CDR3 is 12 residues. Germline CDR1 is SGHTA and CDR2 is FQGTGA. The ends were cut back, 5 bases at V and 3 bases at J, with 4 bases in the middle. In nucleotides, the CDR3 is TGTGCCAGCAGCATCGACACCGGGGAGCTGTTTTTT. This codes for CASSIDTGELFF.